The next 13 T cell receptor beta chains were all read from a single sample in a study of cytomegalovirus exposure and HLA in healthy donors. Vbeta (60) and Jbeta (13) primers were used in the PCR. Clones were read by immunoSEQ multiplex PCR, and TCRdb kept only the in-frame ones, dropping some. The sample includes some 120,000 clones, about 80% of them seen just once. Sequenced sample: PBMCs. These receptor sequences come from a man aged 35 to 55 in good health and CMV-seronegative.

The chain couples TRBV14 to TRBJ2-5, with D possibly TRBD1 on 5 matching bases. The CDR3 length is 15 residues. CDR1 and CDR2 (germline): SGHDN, FVKESK. V was clipped by 1 base and J by 1 base, with 10 bases between them. The CDR3: CASSQGIQGQETQYF. The DNA of the CDR3 is TGTGCCAGCAGCCAAGGGATCCAGGGCCAAGAGACCCAGTACTTC.

DNA for the CDR3: TGTGCCAGCAGTCCCGCGGACAGGGGCGGCAATGAGCAGTTCTTC. Protein product: CASSPADRGGNEQFF. The chain is built from TRBV27 and TRBJ2-1; TRBD1 agrees at 9 bases. Germline V lookup: CDR1 MNHEY, CDR2 SMNVEV (reference sequence). This CDR3 region has 15 residues. Losses at the gene ends were 5 bases for V and 6 bases for J; bases not matched to a gene: 8.

The CDR3 DNA reads TGTGCCAGCAGTTACCCCGGGACTAGTGGCGTGACCCAGTACTTC. The encoded protein is CASSYPGTSGVTQYF. V and J are TRBV6-5 and TRBJ2-5; 8 positions agree with TRBD2. Germline trimming cut 2 bases from V and 7 bases from J; bases unmatched to any gene: 9. Germline values: CDR1 MNHEY, CDR2 SVGAGI. This CDR3 spans 15 amino acids.

This sequence joins TRBV19 and TRBJ2-5, with TRBD1 identical over 7 bases. V lost 5 bases and J lost 1; bases outside the gene matches: 4. Per the germline V gene, CDR1 is LNHDA and CDR2 is SQIVND (reference sequence). This CDR3 spans 14 amino acids. Here the CDR3 DNA reads TGTGCCAGTAGTTTAAGGGGGCCCCAAGAGACCCAGTACTTC. Translation gives CASSLRGPQETQYF. The whole variable domain, remainder taken from reference TRBV19 and TRBJ2-5, is DGGITQSPKYLFRKEGQNVTLSCEQNLNHDAMYWYRQDPGQGLRLIYYSQIVNDFQKGDIAEGYSVSREKKESFPLTVTSAQKNPTAFYLCASSLRGPQETQYFGPGTRLLVL.

The chain couples TRBV2 to TRBJ2-3, with 8 bases lining up with TRBD2. Germline assignment: CDR1 SNHLY and CDR2 FYNNEI. The trim removed 7 bases at V and 6 bases at J, leaving 18 bases unmatched. This CDR3 region has 17 residues. CDR3 in DNA: TGTGCCAGCAACCTCGCTCCCTCTAGCGGGTTGGGGGATACGCAGTATTTT. Amino acids: CASNLAPSSGLGDTQYF.

V is TRBV10-1 and J is TRBJ2-7, with 11 positions matching TRBD2. Germline CDR1 is WNHNN and CDR2 is SYGVQD (reference sequence). With 0 bases clipped from V and 3 bases from J, the junction kept 4 bases outside the gene matches. The length of the CDR3 is 16 residues. In DNA, the CDR3 is TGCGCCAGCAGTGAGTCGGGGACTAGCGGAATCTACGAGCAGTACTTC. This sequence encodes CASSESGTSGIYEQYF.

The chain links TRBV6-1 to TRBJ2-7; D is undetermined. Trimming removed 10 bases at V and 2 bases at J, with 15 bases between. This CDR3 region has 13 residues. The germline CDR1 and CDR2 sequences are MNHNS and SASEGT. Written as DNA, the CDR3 is TGTGCCACCTCGGGTTATGGAACCTACGAGCAGTACTTC. Translated: CATSGYGTYEQYF.

The CDR3 reads CASSKRGGAGNEQFF. CDR3 in DNA: TGTGCCAGCAGTAAAAGGGGGGGGGCTGGCAATGAGCAGTTCTTC. The chain joins TRBV25-1 to TRBJ2-1; D possibly corresponds to TRBD2 (7 bases). CDR1 MGHDK and CDR2 SYGVNS come from the germline V gene. CDR3 length equals 15 residues. Trimming pared 5 bases from V and 6 bases from J, leaving 17 bases between.

This clone was detected once. A junction end diverges from the germline sequence, so it may reflect a read error. V gene TRBV7-9 combines with J gene TRBJ2-1; 7 positions match TRBD2. The CDR3 extends over 12 amino acids. Germline CDR1 and CDR2: SEHNR and FQNEAQ (reference sequence). CDR3 protein: CSSSRPGGGQFF. Here the CDR3 DNA reads TGTTCCAGCAGTCGACCCGGCGGGGGGCAGTTCTTC.

The chain links TRBV5-1 to TRBJ2-1; TRBD2 matches 7 bases. V was clipped by 1 base and J by 6 bases; unmatched bases: 1. From germline, CDR1 is SGHRS and CDR2 YFSETQ. The CDR3 runs to 13 residues. The CDR3 loop is CASSLTSVNEQFF. The CDR3 bases are TGCGCCAGCAGCTTGACTAGCGTCAATGAGCAGTTCTTC. The variable domain in full, with the rest retrieved from reference TRBV5-1 and TRBJ2-1, is KAGVTQTPRYLIKTRGQQVTLSCSPISGHRSVSWYQQTPGQGLQFLFEYFSETQRNKGNFPGRFSGRQFSNSRSEMNVSTLELGDSALYLCASSLTSVNEQFFGPGTRLTVL.

The V and J genes are TRBV4-2 and TRBJ2-7; 15 bases are shared with TRBD2. The CDR3 extends over 18 amino acids. Trimming cost V 0 bases and J 2 bases; bases outside gene matches: 5. Germline CDR1 and CDR2: LGHNA and YNFKEQ. The CDR3 DNA sequence: TGTGCCAGCAGCCAAGATTTGGGACTAGCGGGAGGTCCCTACGAGCAGTACTTC. This encodes CASSQDLGLAGGPYEQYF.

The V gene is TRBV6-5, the J gene TRBJ2-1, with 15 nucleotides matching TRBD2. Germline V CDR1 and CDR2: MNHEY, SVGAGI. CDR3 length: 16 residues. V lost 2 bases, J lost 4 bases, and 0 bases stayed unmatched. The DNA for the CDR3 is TGTGCCAGCAGTTACGGGACTAGCGGGGGGTACAATGAGCAGTTCTTC. Its protein is CASSYGTSGGYNEQFF.

J is TRBJ1-2 and V is TRBV28, with D possibly TRBD1 on 6 matching bases. Looked up from germline, CDR1 is MDHEN and CDR2 is SYDVKM. This CDR3 contains 13 residues. V shed 5 bases and J shed 4 bases, with 11 bases lying between them. The DNA of the CDR3 is TGTGCCAGCAGTCCCCGGACAGTCTATGGCTACACCTTC. As protein: CASSPRTVYGYTF.